This T cell receptor beta chain was identified during a study of CXCR3-negative and CXCR3-positive naive CD8 T cells. The authors prepared UMI-labeled TRB cDNA libraries by 5' RACE. TCRdb reworked the 5' RACE reads into one entry per CDR3 protein, no DNA. Its listing shows about 48,000 distinct CDR3 sequences. Germline-derived CDR1 and CDR2 are SEHNR and FQNEAQ (reference sequence). The CDR3 runs to 17 residues. The source is a human donor in good health. Some clones in this sample may be carry-over from other donors' samples. Sequencing was carried out using memory CD8+ T cells from blood. The chain links TRBV7-9 to TRBJ2-1; the D call from TCRdb, TRBD2, cannot be confirmed without DNA. CDR3 sequence reads: CASSSTLTTSGYNEQFF.